Below, one T cell receptor beta chain is given with its context. Antigen: not known. The data stem from a study of cytomegalovirus exposure and HLA in healthy donors. The study, taken as a whole, reports: Exclusion applied to some V segments, including TRBV6-2 and TRBV6-3, as they were indistinguishable.

The CDR3 covers 13 residues. In germline, CDR1 is SNHLY, CDR2 FYNNEI. The V and J ends lost 6 bases and 1 base, in that order; junction bases with no gene match: 1. PCR employed 60 Vbeta and 13 Jbeta primers. Generated by immunoSEQ multiplex PCR, the TCRdb table keeps only in-frame clones and is missing some. The sample includes about 210,000 clones, roughly 82% seen only once; the top ten take nearly 6%. The sequenced sample was PBMCs. The sequence derives from a man aged 35 to 55 in good health and CMV-seropositive. The V and J genes are TRBV2 and TRBJ2-5; 8 bases fit TRBD2. Here the CDR3 reads CASRTSVQETQYF. The CDR3 nucleotides are TGTGCCAGCAGGACTAGCGTCCAAGAGACCCAGTACTTC.